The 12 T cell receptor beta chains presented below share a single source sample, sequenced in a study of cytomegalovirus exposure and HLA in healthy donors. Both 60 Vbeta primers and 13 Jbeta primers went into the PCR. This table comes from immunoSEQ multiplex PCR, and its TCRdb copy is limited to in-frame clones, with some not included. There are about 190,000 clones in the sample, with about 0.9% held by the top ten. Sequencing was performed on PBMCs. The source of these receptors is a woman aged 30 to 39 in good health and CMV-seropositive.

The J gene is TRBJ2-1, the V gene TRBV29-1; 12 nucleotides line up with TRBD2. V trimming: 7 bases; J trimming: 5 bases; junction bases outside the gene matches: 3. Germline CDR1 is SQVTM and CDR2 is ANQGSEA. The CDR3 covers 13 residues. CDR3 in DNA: TGCAGCGGCGGACTAGCGGGACACAATGAGCAGTTCTTC. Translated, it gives CSGGLAGHNEQFF.

The CDR3 is CATSRQAIRVTGELFF. As DNA, the CDR3 is TGTGCCACCAGCAGGCAGGCGATACGAGTCACCGGGGAGCTGTTTTTT. This sequence joins TRBV15 and TRBJ2-2; the D is unclear. This CDR3 spans 16 amino acids. Germline V gene sequence: CDR1 LNHNV, CDR2 YYDKDF (reference sequence). Deletions cut 3 bases from V and 4 bases from J, with 15 bases between.

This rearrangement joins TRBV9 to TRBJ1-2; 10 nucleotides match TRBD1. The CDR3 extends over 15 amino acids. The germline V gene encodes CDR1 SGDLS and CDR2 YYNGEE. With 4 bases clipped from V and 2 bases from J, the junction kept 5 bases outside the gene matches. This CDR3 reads CASSPSGQGNYGYTF. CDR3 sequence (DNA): TGTGCCAGCAGCCCCTCGGGACAGGGGAACTATGGCTACACCTTC. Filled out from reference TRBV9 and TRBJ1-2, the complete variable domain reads DSGVTQTPKHLITATGQRVTLRCSPRSGDLSVYWYQQSLDQGLQFLIQYYNGEERAKGNILERFSAQQFPDLHSELNLSSLELGDSALYFCASSPSGQGNYGYTFGSGTRLTVV.

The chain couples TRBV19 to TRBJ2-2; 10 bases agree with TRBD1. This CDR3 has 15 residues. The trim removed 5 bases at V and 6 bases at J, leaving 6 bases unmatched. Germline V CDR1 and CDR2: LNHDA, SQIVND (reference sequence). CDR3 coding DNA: TGTGCCAGTAGTTTCCGGGACAGGGGTTCCGGGGAGCTGTTTTTT. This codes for CASSFRDRGSGELFF.

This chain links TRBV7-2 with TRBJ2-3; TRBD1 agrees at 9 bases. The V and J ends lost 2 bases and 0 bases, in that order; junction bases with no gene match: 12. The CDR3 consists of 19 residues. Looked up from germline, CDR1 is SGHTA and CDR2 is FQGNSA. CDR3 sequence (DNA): TGTGCCAGCAGCTTAAGGTTAGGACAGGGGACTTTTAGCACAGATACGCAGTATTTT. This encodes CASSLRLGQGTFSTDTQYF. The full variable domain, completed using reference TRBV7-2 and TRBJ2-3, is GAGVSQSPSNKVTEKGKDVELRCDPISGHTALYWYRQSLGQGLEFLIYFQGNSAPDKSGLPSDRFSAERTGGSVSTLTIQRTQQEDSAVYLCASSLRLGQGTFSTDTQYFGPGTRLTVL.

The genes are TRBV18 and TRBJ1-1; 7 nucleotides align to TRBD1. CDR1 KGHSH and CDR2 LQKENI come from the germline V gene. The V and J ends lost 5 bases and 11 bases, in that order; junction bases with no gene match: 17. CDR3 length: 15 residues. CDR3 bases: TGTGCCAGCTCAGAGATAGTAGAAAGACAGGGTGGCGCTTTCTTT. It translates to CASSEIVERQGGAFF.

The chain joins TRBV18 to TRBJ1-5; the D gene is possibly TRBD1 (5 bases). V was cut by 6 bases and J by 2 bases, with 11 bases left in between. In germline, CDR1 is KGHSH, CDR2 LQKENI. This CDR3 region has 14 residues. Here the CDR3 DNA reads TGTGCCAGCTCGAGCGGGACGGGCAATCAGCCCCAGCATTTT. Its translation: CASSSGTGNQPQHF.

CDR3 bases: TGTGCCAGCAGCCAAGGACTAGCGGGGGGGCTTTACAATGAGCAGTTCTTC. Residues: CASSQGLAGGLYNEQFF. This chain links TRBV14 with TRBJ2-1; 14 bases match TRBD2. Germline V gene lookup returns CDR1 SGHDN and CDR2 FVKESK. This CDR3 comprises 17 residues. V gave up 1 base and J gave up 4 bases; unmatched junction bases: 3.

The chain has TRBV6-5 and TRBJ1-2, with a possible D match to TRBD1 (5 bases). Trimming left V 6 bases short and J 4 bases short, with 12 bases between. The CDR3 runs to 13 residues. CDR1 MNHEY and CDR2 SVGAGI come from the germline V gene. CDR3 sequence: CASSPDRGYGYTF. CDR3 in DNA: TGTGCCAGCAGCCCCGACAGAGGCTATGGCTACACCTTC.

The DNA of the CDR3 is TGTGCCAGCGCTAAATTAAGCACAGATACGCAGTATTTT. Translated, it gives CASAKLSTDTQYF. The chain employs TRBV6-6 and TRBJ2-3; D is unclear. Germline values: CDR1 MNHNY, CDR2 SVGAGI (reference sequence). Trimming took 8 bases from V and 0 from J, leaving 9 bases between them. The CDR3 consists of 13 residues.

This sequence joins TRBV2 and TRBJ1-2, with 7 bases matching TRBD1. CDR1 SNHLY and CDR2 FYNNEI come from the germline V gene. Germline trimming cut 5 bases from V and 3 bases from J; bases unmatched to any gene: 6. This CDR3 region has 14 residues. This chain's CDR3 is CASSRDRAYYGYTF. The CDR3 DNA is TGTGCCAGCAGTCGCGACAGGGCGTACTATGGCTACACCTTC.

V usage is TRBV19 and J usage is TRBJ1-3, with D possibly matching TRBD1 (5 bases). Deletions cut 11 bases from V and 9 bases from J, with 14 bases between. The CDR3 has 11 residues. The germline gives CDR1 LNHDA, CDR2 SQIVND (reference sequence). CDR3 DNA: TGTGCCTCGACGGTGGGGGGCACCATATATTTT. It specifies CASTVGGTIYF.